Shown below are 12 T cell receptor beta chains from a single sample sequenced in a study of blood T cell repertoires in COVID-19. Sequencing used immunoSEQ multiplex PCR; TCRdb keeps in-frame clones, though not all of them. The repertoire includes roughly 250,000 clones, around 82% of them detected once, and 4% to 5.5% sits in the top ten. Sequenced sample: peripheral blood. The receptors were gathered from a man aged 50 to 60 with active or convalescent COVID-19.

The chain carries TRBV28 and TRBJ1-2, with D perhaps TRBD1 (5 bases). The V and J ends lost 6 bases and 7 bases respectively, with 24 bases between them. The CDR3 sequence is 16 residues long. Germline V gene data show CDR1 as MDHEN and CDR2 as SYDVKM. CDR3 DNA sequence: TGTGCCAGCAGCCGACGTGACAAGGCAGGGAAGGGTGGCTACACCTTC. Amino acid sequence: CASSRRDKAGKGGYTF.

The chain links TRBV19 to TRBJ2-2; TRBD1 aligns across 8 bases. Germline CDR1 and CDR2: LNHDA and SQIVND (reference sequence). After removal of 8 bases from V and 6 bases from J, the junction contained 8 bases not matched to a gene. This CDR3 has 14 residues. CDR3 residues: CASRGLDRAGELFF. The DNA for the CDR3 is TGTGCCAGTCGGGGGTTGGACAGGGCCGGGGAGCTGTTTTTT. Filled out from reference TRBV19 and TRBJ2-2, the complete variable domain reads DGGITQSPKYLFRKEGQNVTLSCEQNLNHDAMYWYRQDPGQGLRLIYYSQIVNDFQKGDIAEGYSVSREKKESFPLTVTSAQKNPTAFYLCASRGLDRAGELFFGEGSRLTVL.

This clone was found many times. The CDR3 region is CASSRRGAPYEQYF. The CDR3, as DNA: TGTGCCAGCAGCAGGCGGGGGGCCCCCTACGAGCAGTACTTC. The J gene is TRBJ2-7, the V gene TRBV5-4; 8 positions agree with TRBD2. The V gene's germline CDR1 is SGHNT and CDR2 YYREEE (reference sequence). The V gene end was trimmed by 4 bases and the J gene end by 2 bases; junction bases not matched to a gene: 5. The CDR3 sequence is 14 residues long.

This clone was seen more than once but under ten times. This chain uses TRBV6-1 with TRBJ1-1; D ambiguous. Trimming pared 2 bases from V and 1 base from J, leaving 5 bases between. Germline CDR1 and CDR2: MNHNS and SASEGT. The CDR3 spans 13 residues. Here the CDR3 DNA reads TGTGCCAGCAGTGAATCAGAGAACACTGAAGCTTTCTTT. Translating it yields CASSESENTEAFF.

The genes are TRBV15 and TRBJ2-3, with 8 bases aligning to TRBD2. The CDR3 is made up of 15 amino acids. Germline CDR1 LNHNV, CDR2 YYDKDF (reference sequence). Germline trimming cut 2 bases from V and 1 base from J; bases unmatched to any gene: 2. CDR3 DNA sequence: TGTGCCACCAGCAGACGGCGGGGGGGCACAGATACGCAGTATTTT. Amino acid sequence: CATSRRRGGTDTQYF. Filled out from reference TRBV15 and TRBJ2-3, the complete variable domain reads DAMVIQNPRYQVTQFGKPVTLSCSQTLNHNVMYWYQQKSSQAPKLLFHYYDKDFNNEADTPDNFQSRRPNTSFCFLDIRSPGLGDTAMYLCATSRRRGGTDTQYFGPGTRLTVL.

The chain links TRBV10-1 to TRBJ1-4, with 9 bases identical to TRBD1. CDR3 length equals 14 residues. The V and J ends lost 6 bases and 2 bases, in that order; junction bases with no gene match: 1. Germline loops: CDR1 WNHNN, CDR2 SYGVQD (reference sequence). In DNA, the CDR3 is TGCGCCAGCAGAACAGGGGGCACTAATGAAAAACTGTTTTTT. Protein: CASRTGGTNEKLFF.

J is TRBJ1-4 and V is TRBV29-1; tentative D call: TRBD1 (6 bases). Trimming shortened V by 6 bases and J by 6 bases, and 14 bases separated the two germline ends. This CDR3 region has 13 residues. Germline values: CDR1 SQVTM, CDR2 ANQGSEA. The CDR3 DNA reads TGCAGCGTAAACAGGGCCGGGGATGAAAAACTGTTTTTT. It codes for CSVNRAGDEKLFF.

The chain uses TRBV7-2 and TRBJ1-1, with TRBD1 as a possible D gene (6 bases). V gave up 5 bases and J gave up 5 bases, with 18 bases separating them. This CDR3 has 15 amino acids. Germline CDR1 and CDR2: SGHTA and FQGNSA. CDR3 DNA sequence: TGTGCCAGCAGCCCTATTACAGGGAGGGGGACTGAAGCTTTCTTT. This sequence encodes CASSPITGRGTEAFF.

The chain has TRBV15 and TRBJ1-1; tentatively, D is TRBD1 (5 bases). V shed 0 bases and J shed 5 bases, with 13 bases lying between them. The CDR3 sequence is 15 residues long. Germline V gene sequence: CDR1 LNHNV, CDR2 YYDKDF (reference sequence). The CDR3 loop reads CATSREGVVGTEAFF. As DNA, the CDR3 is TGTGCCACCAGCAGAGAAGGGGTGGTAGGGACTGAAGCTTTCTTT.

This clone showed up just a few times. The chain uses TRBV10-1 and TRBJ1-1, with TRBD1 matching 7 bases. The V segment lost 2 bases and the J segment 11 bases; nucleotides outside the gene matches: 5. Per the germline V gene, CDR1 is WNHNN and CDR2 is SYGVQD (reference sequence). The CDR3 sequence is 12 residues long. The CDR3 region has the DNA TGCGCCAGCAGTGAGCCACGACAGGGTGCTTTCTTT. It yields the protein CASSEPRQGAFF.

The V gene is TRBV4-1, the J gene TRBJ2-3, with TRBD2 matching 9 bases. V gave up 4 bases and J gave up 4 bases; unmatched junction bases: 9. This CDR3 region has 16 residues. In germline, CDR1 is MGHRA, CDR2 YSYEKL. The CDR3 here is CASSPQAGGVPDTQYF. The DNA for the CDR3 is TGCGCCAGCAGCCCACAGGCGGGGGGGGTCCCAGATACGCAGTATTTT.

This clone has just a few counts. The chain joins TRBV14 to TRBJ1-1; no reliable D call. Between the trimmed V and J ends, which lost 2 bases and 2 bases, there was a span of 9 bases. The CDR3 runs to 14 residues. Germline CDR1 SGHDN, CDR2 FVKESK. As DNA, the CDR3 is TGTGCCAGCAGCCAATTTGGGCTTAACACTGAAGCTTTCTTT. Translation: CASSQFGLNTEAFF.